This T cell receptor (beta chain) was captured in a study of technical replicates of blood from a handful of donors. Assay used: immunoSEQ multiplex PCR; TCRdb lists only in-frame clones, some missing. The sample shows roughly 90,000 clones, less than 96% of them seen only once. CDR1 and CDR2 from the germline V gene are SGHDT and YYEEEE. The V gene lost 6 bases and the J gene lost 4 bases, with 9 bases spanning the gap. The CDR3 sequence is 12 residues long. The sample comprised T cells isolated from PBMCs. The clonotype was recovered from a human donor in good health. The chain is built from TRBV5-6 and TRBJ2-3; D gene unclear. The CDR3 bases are TGTGCCAGCAACCTCGGTGCAGATACGCAGTATTTT. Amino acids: CASNLGADTQYF.